This TCR beta chain was recovered during a study of blood T cell repertoires in COVID-19. In the study overall: Samples representing acute and convalescent COVID-19 were sourced from the United States, Italy and Spain. Sources were T cells, B-cell-depleted T cells, or PBMCs; the material itself was cDNA or gDNA.

The germline V gene has CDR1 LGHDT and CDR2 YNNKEL (reference sequence). The V and J ends lost 1 base and 6 bases, in that order; junction bases with no gene match: 2. CDR3 length: 14 amino acids. Those enrolled in Seattle joined during active infection and were followed longitudinally afterward. Original processing methods: From reference gene primer amplification, estimates of nucleated cell counts were derived. Only in-frame clones appear in the TCRdb table, and some are missing; sequencing was by immunoSEQ multiplex PCR. V and J calls and clone size are given by that table; D and trimming were obtained from the DNA. This table has more than 200,000 clones, under 90% appearing once.

This sequence joins TRBV3-1 (or the pseudogene TRBV3-2) and TRBJ2-2; 7 bases line up with TRBD2. The receptor's source is a man aged 45-65 years with COVID-19, enrolled during active disease. Sample: peripheral blood. Written as DNA, the CDR3 is TGTGCCAGCAGCCAAGGCGGGAGTCCCGGGGAGCTGTTTTTT. Encoded protein: CASSQGGSPGELFF.